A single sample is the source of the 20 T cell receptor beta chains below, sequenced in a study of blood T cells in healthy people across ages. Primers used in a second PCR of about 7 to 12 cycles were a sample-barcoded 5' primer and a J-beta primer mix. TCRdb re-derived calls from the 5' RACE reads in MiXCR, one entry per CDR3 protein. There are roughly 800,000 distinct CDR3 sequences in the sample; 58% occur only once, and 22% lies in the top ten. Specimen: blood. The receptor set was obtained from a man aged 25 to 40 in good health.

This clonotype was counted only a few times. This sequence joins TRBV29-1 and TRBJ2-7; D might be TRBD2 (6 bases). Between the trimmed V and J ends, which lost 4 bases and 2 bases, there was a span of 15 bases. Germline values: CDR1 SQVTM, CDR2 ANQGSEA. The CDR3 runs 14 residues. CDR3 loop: CSVVGGRAAYEQYF. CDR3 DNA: TGCAGCGTTGTCGGGGGTCGGGCCGCCTACGAGCAGTACTTC.

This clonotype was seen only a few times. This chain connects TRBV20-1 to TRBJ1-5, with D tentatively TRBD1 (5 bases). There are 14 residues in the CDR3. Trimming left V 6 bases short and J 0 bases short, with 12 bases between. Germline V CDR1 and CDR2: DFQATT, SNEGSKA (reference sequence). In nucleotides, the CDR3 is TGCAGTGCAACAGACAGTGATAGCAATCAGCCCCAGCATTTT. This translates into CSATDSDSNQPQHF.

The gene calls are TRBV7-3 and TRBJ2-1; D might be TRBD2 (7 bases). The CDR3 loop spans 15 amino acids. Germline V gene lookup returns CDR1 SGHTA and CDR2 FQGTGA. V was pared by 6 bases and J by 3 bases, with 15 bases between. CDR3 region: CASSQGGGNYNEQFF. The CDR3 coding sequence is TGTGCCAGCAGTCAAGGGGGGGGTAACTACAATGAGCAGTTCTTC.

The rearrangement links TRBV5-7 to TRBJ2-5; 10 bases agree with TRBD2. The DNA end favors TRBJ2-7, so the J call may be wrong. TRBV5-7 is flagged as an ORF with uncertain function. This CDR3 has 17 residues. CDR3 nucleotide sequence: TGTGCCAGCAGTTCGCCTCAGCGGCTAGCGGGAGACAACGAGCAGTACTTC. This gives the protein CASSSPQRLAGDNEQYF.

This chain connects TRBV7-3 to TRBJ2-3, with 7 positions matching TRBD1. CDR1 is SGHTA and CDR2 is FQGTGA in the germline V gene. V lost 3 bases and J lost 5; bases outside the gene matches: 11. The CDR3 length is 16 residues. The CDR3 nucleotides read TGTGCCAGCAGCTTTAGGGCCAAGACAGGGAAAGATACGCAGTATTTT. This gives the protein CASSFRAKTGKDTQYF. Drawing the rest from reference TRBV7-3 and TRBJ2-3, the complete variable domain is GAGVSQTPSNKVTEKGKYVELRCDPISGHTALYWYRQSLGQGPEFLIYFQGTGAADDSGLPNDRFFAVRPEGSVSTLKIQRTERGDSAVYLCASSFRAKTGKDTQYFGPGTRLTVL.

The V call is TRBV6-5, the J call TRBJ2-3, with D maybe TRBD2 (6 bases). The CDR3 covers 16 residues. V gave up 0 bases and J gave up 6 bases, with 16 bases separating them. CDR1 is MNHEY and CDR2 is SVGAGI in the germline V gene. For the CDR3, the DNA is TGTGCCAGCAGTTACTCGAGACAGTTAGGAGGGGATACGCAGTATTTT. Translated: CASSYSRQLGGDTQYF.

The CDR3 nucleotides read TGTGCCAGCAGTTACAGGGGTAACGTCTACGAGCAGTACTTC. Its translation: CASSYRGNVYEQYF. V and J are TRBV6-6 and TRBJ2-7, with a tentative D call TRBD1 (5 bases). Trimming removed 2 bases from V and 3 bases from J, with 11 bases in between. The CDR3 runs 14 residues. The V gene's germline CDR1 is MNHNY and CDR2 SVGAGI (reference sequence).

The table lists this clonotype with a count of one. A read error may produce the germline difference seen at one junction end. CDR3 sequence reads: CSAAVLAGEGKNIQYF. CDR3 nucleotide sequence: TGCAGTGCTGCGGTTCTAGCGGGAGAAGGCAAAAACATCCAGTACTTC. The J gene is TRBJ2-4, the V gene TRBV20-1; TRBD2 matches 10 bases. The germline CDR1 and CDR2 sequences are DFQATT and SNEGSKA (reference sequence). CDR3 size: 16 residues.

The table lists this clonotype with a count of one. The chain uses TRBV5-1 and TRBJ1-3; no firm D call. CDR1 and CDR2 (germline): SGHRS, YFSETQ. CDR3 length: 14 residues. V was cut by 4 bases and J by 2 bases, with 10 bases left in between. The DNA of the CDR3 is TGCGCCAGCAGCGGAGGGAACCCTGGAAACACCATATATTTT. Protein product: CASSGGNPGNTIYF.

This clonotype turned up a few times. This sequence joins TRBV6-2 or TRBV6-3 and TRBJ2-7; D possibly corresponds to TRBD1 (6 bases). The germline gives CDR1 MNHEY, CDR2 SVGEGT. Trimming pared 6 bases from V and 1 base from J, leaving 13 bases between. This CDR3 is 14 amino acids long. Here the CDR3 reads CASSGPTGSYEQYF. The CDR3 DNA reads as TGTGCCAGCAGCGGACCGACAGGTTCCTACGAGCAGTACTTC.

CDR3 bases: TGTGCCAGCAGTGCCCGGGACAGGGGAGTCGGGCAGGCCAAAAACATTCAGTACTTC. Encoded protein: CASSARDRGVGQAKNIQYF. This chain uses TRBV2 with TRBJ2-4; 10 bases are a match to TRBD1. The CDR3 totals 19 residues. The junction had 13 bases not matched to a gene; V was cut back by 4 bases and J by 1 base. Germline assignment: CDR1 SNHLY and CDR2 FYNNEI. The whole variable domain, remainder taken from reference TRBV2 and TRBJ2-4, is EPEVTQTPSHQVTQMGQEVILRCVPISNHLYFYWYRQILGQKVEFLVSFYNNEISEKSEIFDDQFSVERPDGSNFTLKIRSTKLEDSAMYFCASSARDRGVGQAKNIQYFGAGTRLSVL.

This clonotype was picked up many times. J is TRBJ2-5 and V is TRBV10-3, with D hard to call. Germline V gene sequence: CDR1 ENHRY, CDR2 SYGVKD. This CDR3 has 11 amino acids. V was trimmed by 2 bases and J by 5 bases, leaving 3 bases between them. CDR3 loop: CAISEGETQYF. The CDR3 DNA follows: TGTGCCATCAGTGAGGGGGAGACCCAGTACTTC.

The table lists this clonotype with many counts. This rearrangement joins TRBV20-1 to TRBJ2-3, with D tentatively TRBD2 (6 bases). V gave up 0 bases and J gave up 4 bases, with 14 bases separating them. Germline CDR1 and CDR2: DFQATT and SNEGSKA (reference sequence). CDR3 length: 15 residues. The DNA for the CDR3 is TGCAGTGCTAGAGATAAGGCGGGAAGTCCAGATACGCAGTATTTT. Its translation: CSARDKAGSPDTQYF.

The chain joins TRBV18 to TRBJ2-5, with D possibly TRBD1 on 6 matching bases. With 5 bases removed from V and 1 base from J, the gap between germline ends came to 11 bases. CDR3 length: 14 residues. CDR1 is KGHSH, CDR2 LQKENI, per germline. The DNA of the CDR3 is TGTGCCAGCTCAAAGACAGGCCTCCAAGAGACCCAGTACTTC. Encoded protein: CASSKTGLQETQYF.

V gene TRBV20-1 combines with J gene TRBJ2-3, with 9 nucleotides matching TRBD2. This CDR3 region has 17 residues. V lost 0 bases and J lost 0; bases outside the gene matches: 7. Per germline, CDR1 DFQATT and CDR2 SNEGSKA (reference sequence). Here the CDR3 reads CSARDMRLAGSTDTQYF. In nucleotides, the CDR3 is TGCAGTGCTAGAGATATGCGCCTAGCGGGGAGCACAGATACGCAGTATTTT.

This chain's CDR3 is CSATNGPAWETQYF. The CDR3 DNA is TGCAGTGCCACGAACGGGCCTGCGTGGGAGACCCAGTACTTC. V is TRBV20-1 and J is TRBJ2-5, with unresolved D. This CDR3 has 14 amino acids. V lost 6 bases, J lost 5 bases, and 19 bases lay in between. Looked up from germline, CDR1 is DFQATT and CDR2 is SNEGSKA (reference sequence).

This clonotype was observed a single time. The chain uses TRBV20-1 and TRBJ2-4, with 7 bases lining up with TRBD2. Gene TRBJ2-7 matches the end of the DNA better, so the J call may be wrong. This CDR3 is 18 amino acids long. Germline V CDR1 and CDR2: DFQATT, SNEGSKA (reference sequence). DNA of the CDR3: TGCAGTGCTAGAGATCATTCCCCCCTACTAGCGCGAACCTACGAGCAGTACTTC. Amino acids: CSARDHSPLLARTYEQYF.

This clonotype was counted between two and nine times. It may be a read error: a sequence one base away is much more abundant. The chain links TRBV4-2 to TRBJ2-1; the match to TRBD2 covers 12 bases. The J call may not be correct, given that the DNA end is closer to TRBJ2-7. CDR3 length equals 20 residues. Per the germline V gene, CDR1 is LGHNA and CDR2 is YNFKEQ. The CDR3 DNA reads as TGTGCCAGCAGCCAAGATGCCCCCACTAGCGGGAGGATAGTCTACAATGAGCAGTACTTC. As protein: CASSQDAPTSGRIVYNEQYF.

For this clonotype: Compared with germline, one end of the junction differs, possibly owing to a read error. The CDR3 here is CACSSLLGNEQFF. CDR3 coding DNA: TGTGCCTGCAGCTCACTTCTCGGGAATGAGCAGTTCTTC. The V gene is TRBV7-3, the J gene TRBJ2-1; unclear D gene. CDR3 length equals 13 residues. Germline loops: CDR1 SGHTA, CDR2 FQGTGA. The variable domain in full, completed from reference TRBV7-3 and TRBJ2-1, reads GAGVSQTPSNKVTEKGKYVELRCDPISGHTALYWYRQSLGQGPEFLIYFQGTGAADDSGLPNDRFFAVRPEGSVSTLKIQRTERGDSAVYLCACSSLLGNEQFFGPGTRLTVL.

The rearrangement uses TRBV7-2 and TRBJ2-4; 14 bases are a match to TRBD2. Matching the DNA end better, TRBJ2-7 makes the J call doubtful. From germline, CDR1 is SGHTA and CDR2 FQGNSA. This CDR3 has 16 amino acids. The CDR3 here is CASSFGGLAGAYEQYF. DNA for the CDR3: TGTGCCAGCAGCTTTGGGGGACTAGCGGGGGCCTACGAGCAGTACTTC.